This T cell receptor beta chain was documented in a study of shared clonotypes between healthy human individuals. Sequencing used immunoSEQ multiplex PCR; TCRdb keeps in-frame clones, though not all of them. The table has roughly 2.5 million clones, just over 90% seen once; the top ten hold under 0.15%. Germline values: CDR1 LNHDA, CDR2 SQIVND (reference sequence). Losses at the gene ends were 7 bases for V and 3 bases for J; bases not matched to a gene: 4. The CDR3 contains 13 residues. The TCR originated in a man between 18 and 29 years old in good health. The sequencing sample was made of naive CD4+ T cells sorted from blood. The subset is: CD45RA+ positively selected. The chain recombines TRBV19 with TRBJ2-7; TRBD1 agrees at 9 bases. The CDR3 nucleotides read TGTGCCAGTACCGCGGACAGGGGCTACGAGCAGTACTTC. Translation: CASTADRGYEQYF.